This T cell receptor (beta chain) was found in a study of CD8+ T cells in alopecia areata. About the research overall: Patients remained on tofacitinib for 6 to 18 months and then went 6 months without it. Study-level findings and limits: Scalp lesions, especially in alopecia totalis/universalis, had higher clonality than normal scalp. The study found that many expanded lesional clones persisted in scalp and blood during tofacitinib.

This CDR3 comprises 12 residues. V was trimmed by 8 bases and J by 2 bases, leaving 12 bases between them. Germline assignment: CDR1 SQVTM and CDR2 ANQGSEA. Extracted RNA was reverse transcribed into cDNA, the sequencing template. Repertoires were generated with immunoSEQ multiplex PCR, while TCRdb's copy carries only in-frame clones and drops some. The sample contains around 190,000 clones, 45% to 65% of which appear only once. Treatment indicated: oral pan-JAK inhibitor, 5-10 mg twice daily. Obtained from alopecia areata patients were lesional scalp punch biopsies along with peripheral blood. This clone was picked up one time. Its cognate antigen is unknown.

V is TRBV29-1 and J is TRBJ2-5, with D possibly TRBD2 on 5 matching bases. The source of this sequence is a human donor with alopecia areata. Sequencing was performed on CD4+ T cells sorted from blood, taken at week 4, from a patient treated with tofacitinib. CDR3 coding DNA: TGCAGCCATGGGAGCATACAAGAGACCCAGTACTTC. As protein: CSHGSIQETQYF. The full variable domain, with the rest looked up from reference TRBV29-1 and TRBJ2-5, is SAVISQKPSRDICQRGTSLTIQCQVDSQVTMMFWYRQQPGQSLTLIATANQGSEATYESGFVIDKFPISRPNLTFSTLTVSNMSPEDSSIYLCSHGSIQETQYFGPGTRLLVL.